The source of this T cell receptor beta chain is a study of blood T cell repertoires in COVID-19 (dated by TCRdb to 2018 to 2020). Regarding the study in general: Samples covering the acute and convalescent phases of COVID-19 were provided by collaborators in the United States, Italy and Spain. Deeply sampled blood TCRbeta repertoires from subjects exposed to, actively infected with, or recovered from COVID-19 were included in the dataset. HLA class I and class II types, where available, came from metadata supplied by the sample provider rather than from assay-based typing. Samples came from the ongoing ImmuneRACE study (first 160 participants) plus 1,254 subjects from 6 global collaborators. Sample metadata almost always included a de-identified subject ID, COVID-19 status, age in years and sex. The repertoires were released in a freely available public database intended as a resource for research on the immune response to SARS-CoV-2. The prospective study material was composed of cDNA or gDNA derived from T cells, B-cell-depleted T cells, or PBMCs. Paper-wide results and their limitations: How much clinical and demographic metadata was included differed by source and by participant, and the metadata was provided uncurated.

Whole blood was collected in K2EDTA tubes by collaborating institutions according to the institutions' own protocols. Collaborator samples were shipped for TCRbeta analysis as frozen whole blood, isolated PBMCs, or DNA extracted from either sample type. Trimming takes 3 bases off V and 8 bases off J; junction bases not matched to a gene: 9. As encoded in the germline V gene, CDR1 is WSHSY while CDR2 is SAAADI. The CDR3 covers 14 residues, taking in both the cysteine and the phenylalanine. Of all the DNA, just the CDR3 is kept, 42 bases in frame from base 1. The immunoSEQ Assay, a bias-controlled multiplex PCR, was used to amplify TCRbeta CDR3 regions from genomic DNA. As for the original processing: The number of nucleated cells in each sample was estimated by amplification of reference gene primers within the assay. To quantify the absolute abundance of each unique TCRbeta CDR3 rearrangement, sequence reads were collapsed and filtered. For each sample, productive Simpson clonality was calculated as the square root of Simpson's diversity index across productive rearrangements. Sourced from immuneACCESS, this table was stored by TCRdb with only in-frame sequences that have V and J called. A share of the clones is absent; for the studies checked, an unresolved V gene accounts for under half, and the remainder has no known explanation. V and J calls and clone size are given by that table; D and trimming were obtained from the DNA. This sample gives 100,000 to 150,000 clones in total; around 89% of them show up just once. Under 13% of the sample is held by the ten biggest clonotypes.

Concerning this clone: It has no known antigen specificity. No quality values exist for individual bases; no much larger clone is one base distant.

The chain uses TRBV10-2 and TRBJ1-2; 7 central nucleotides agree with TRBD1. This receptor was obtained from a man aged 45 to 65 with acute or convalescent COVID-19. The specimen sequenced was peripheral blood. Here the CDR3 is given as CASSDFRQGRGYTF. The bases are TGCGCCAGCAGTGATTTTAGACAGGGTCGGGGCTACACCTTC.